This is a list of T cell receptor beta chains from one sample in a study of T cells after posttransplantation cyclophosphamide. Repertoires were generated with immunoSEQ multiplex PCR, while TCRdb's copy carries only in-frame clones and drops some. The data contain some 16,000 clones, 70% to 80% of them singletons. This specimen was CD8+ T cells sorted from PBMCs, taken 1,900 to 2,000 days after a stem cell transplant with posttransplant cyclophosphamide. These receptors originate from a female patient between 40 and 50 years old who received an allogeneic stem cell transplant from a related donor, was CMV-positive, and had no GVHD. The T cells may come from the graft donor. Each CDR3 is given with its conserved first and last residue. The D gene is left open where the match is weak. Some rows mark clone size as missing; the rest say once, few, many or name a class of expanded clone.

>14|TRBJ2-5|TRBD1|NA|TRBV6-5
TGTGCCAGCAACCGAGACAGGGCTGGCGAGACCCAGTACTTC
CASNRDRAGETQYF
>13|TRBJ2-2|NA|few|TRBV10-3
TGTGCCATCAGTAGGGGGAACACCGGGGAGCTGTTTTTT
CAISRGNTGELFF
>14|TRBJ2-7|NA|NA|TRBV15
TGTGCCACAGCCGACATAGTTAGCTCCTACGAGCAGTACTTC
CATADIVSSYEQYF
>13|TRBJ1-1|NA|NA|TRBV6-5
TGTGCCAGCAGTTACGGTGAGGAGGCTGAAGCTTTCTTT
CASSYGEEAEAFF
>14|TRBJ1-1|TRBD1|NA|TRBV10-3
TGTGCCATCAGTCCGGACAGGATGAACACTGAAGCTTTCTTT
CAISPDRMNTEAFF
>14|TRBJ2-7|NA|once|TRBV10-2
TGCGCCAGCAGTGATTCTCCCGTATCCTACGAGCAGTACTTC
CASSDSPVSYEQYF
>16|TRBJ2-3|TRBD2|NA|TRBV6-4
TGTGCCAGCAGTGATGTAGCGGGGGATTTCACAAATACGCAGTATTTT
CASSDVAGDFTNTQYF
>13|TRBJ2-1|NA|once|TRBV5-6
TGTGCCAGCAGCCCGGGACACTACAATGAGCAGTTCTTC
CASSPGHYNEQFF
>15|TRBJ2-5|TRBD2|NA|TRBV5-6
TGTGCCAGCACCGTACGACTAGCGGGTCAAGAGACCCAGTACTTC
CASTVRLAGQETQYF
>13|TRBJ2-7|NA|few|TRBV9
TGTGCCAGCAGCGCGAATACAGAATACGAGCAGTACTTC
CASSANTEYEQYF
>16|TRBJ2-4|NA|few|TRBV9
TGTGCCAGCAGCGTAGGTTTCGGTGTAGCCAAAAACATTCAGTACTTC
CASSVGFGVAKNIQYF
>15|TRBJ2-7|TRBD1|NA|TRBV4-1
TGCGCCAGCAGCCTTTTTACAGGGGGCTCCTACGAGCAGTACTTC
CASSLFTGGSYEQYF
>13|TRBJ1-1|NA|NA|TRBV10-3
TGTGCCATCAGTGGGTCTATGAACACTGAAGCTTTCTTT
CAISGSMNTEAFF
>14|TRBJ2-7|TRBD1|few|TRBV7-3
TGTGCCAGCAGCCAGGGACAGGGGCCGAGCGAGCAGTACTTC
CASSQGQGPSEQYF
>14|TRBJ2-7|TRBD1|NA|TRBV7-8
TGTGCCAGCAGCGGCCCAGGGACAGCCTACGAGCAGTACTTC
CASSGPGTAYEQYF
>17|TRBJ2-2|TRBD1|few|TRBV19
TGTGCCAGTAGTCCAGACAGGGGGTATTCAGACACCGGGGAGCTGTTTTTT
CASSPDRGYSDTGELFF
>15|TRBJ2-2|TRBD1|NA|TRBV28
TGTGCCAGCCACCTGCGAGACAGGGGGGTAGGGGAGCTGTTTTTT
CASHLRDRGVGELFF
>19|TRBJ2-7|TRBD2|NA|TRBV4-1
TGCGCCAGCAGCCCCGCGATGGGGCTAGCGGGGGAACTCTCCTACGAGCAGTACTTC
CASSPAMGLAGELSYEQYF
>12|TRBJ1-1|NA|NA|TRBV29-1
TGCAGCGTTGTAAGACAGCCTCGTGAAGCTTTCTTT
CSVVRQPREAFF
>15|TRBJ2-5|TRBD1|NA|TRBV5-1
TGCGCCAGCAGCTTGGCCGACAGGGTACAAGAGACCCAGTACTTC
CASSLADRVQETQYF
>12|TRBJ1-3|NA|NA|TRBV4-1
TGCGCCAGCAGCGGCCCTGGAAACACCATATATTTT
CASSGPGNTIYF
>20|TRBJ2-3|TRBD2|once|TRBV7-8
TGTGCCAGCAGCTTATCGGGCCTAGCGGGGGGACAGCACCACACAGATACGCAGTATTTT
CASSLSGLAGGQHHTDTQYF
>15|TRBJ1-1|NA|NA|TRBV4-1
TGCGCCAGCAGCCAAGATATTGCACAGAACACTGAAGCTTTCTTT
CASSQDIAQNTEAFF
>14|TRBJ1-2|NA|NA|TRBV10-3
TGTGCCATCAGTGCTGCGGGTGGAGACTATGGCTACACCTTC
CAISAAGGDYGYTF
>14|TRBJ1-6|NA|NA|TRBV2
TGTGCCAGCAGTGAAGCTACAGGGCGATCACCCCTCCACTTT
CASSEATGRSPLHF
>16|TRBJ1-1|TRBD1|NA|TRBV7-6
TGTGCCAGCAGTATGATACAGGGGGCGGTGAACACTGAAGCTTTCTTT
CASSMIQGAVNTEAFF